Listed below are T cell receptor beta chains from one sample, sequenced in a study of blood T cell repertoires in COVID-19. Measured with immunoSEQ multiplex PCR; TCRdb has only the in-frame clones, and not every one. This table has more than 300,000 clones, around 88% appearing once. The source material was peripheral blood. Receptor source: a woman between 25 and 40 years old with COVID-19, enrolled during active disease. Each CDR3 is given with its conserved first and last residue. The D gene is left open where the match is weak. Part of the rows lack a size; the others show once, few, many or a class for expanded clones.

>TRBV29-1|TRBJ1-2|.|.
TGCAGCGTTTTGCCGGGGGGCTATGGCTACACCTTC
CSVLPGGYGYTF
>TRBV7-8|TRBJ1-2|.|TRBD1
TGTGCCAGCAGCACCAACAGGGGTAGCGATGGCTACACCTTC
CASSTNRGSDGYTF
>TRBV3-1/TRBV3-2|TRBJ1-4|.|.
TGTGCCAGCAGCCAAGCCTCGGAGGAAAAACTGTTTTTT
CASSQASEEKLFF
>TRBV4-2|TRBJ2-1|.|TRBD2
TGTGCCAGCAGCCGTCCTAGCGGCACAACCTACAATGAGCAGTTCTTC
CASSRPSGTTYNEQFF
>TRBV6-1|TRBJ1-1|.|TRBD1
TGTGCCAGCAGTGAATACTACAGGGGTGAAGCTTTCTTT
CASSEYYRGEAFF
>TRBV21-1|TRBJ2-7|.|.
TGTGCCAGCAGCGATTTCGGAGGGGCCTCCTACGAGCAGTACTTC
CASSDFGGASYEQYF
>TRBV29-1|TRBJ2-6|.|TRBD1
TGCAGCGTTGAAGACAGGGGGCGGTCTGGGGCCAACGTCCTGACTTTC
CSVEDRGRSGANVLTF
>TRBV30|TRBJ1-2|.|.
TGTGCCTCGACAGGTTATGGCTACACCTTC
CASTGYGYTF
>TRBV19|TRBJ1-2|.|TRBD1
TGTGCCAGTAGTACCTCCGGGACAGGATTCTATGGCTACACCTTC
CASSTSGTGFYGYTF
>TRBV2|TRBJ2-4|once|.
TGTGCCAGCAGTGTCGTCTCCCGGAGGGCCAAAAACATTCAGTACTTC
CASSVVSRRAKNIQYF
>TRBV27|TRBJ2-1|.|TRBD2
TGTGCCAGCACTCTAGGTAGCGGGGGGTTGGGTGAGCAGTTCTTC
CASTLGSGGLGEQFF
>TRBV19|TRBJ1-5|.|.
TGTGCCAGTAGTGGACAGACGAGAGTCAATCAGCCCCAGCATTTT
CASSGQTRVNQPQHF
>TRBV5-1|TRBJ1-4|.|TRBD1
TGCGCCAGCAGCGTATACAGGGGAACTAATGAAAAACTGTTTTTT
CASSVYRGTNEKLFF
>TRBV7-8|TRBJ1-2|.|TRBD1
TGTGCCAGCAGCTCCCGCAGGGGGGTTTTCACGACTGGCTACACCTTC
CASSSRRGVFTTGYTF
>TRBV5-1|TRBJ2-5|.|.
TGCGCCAGCAGCTTGGGCCCCGGAGGAGAGACCCAGTACTTC
CASSLGPGGETQYF
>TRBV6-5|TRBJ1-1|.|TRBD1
TGTGCCAGCAGAAGGGACAGGGGGCCTAATGAAGCTTTCTTT
CASRRDRGPNEAFF
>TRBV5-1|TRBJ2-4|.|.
TGCGCCAGCAGCTTTGGATGGGTCAGGGATGACATTCAGTACTTC
CASSFGWVRDDIQYF
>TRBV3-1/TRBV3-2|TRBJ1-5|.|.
TGTGCCAGCAGCCAAGACACGGGGAGTCAGCCCCAGCATTTT
CASSQDTGSQPQHF
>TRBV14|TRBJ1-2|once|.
TGTGCCAGCAGCCCCGGGGTATCCTATGGCTACACCTTC
CASSPGVSYGYTF
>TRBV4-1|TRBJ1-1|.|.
TGCGCCAGCAGCCCGGGAAGGACTGAAGCTTTCTTT
CASSPGRTEAFF
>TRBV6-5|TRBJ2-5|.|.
TGTGCCAGCAGCCGAGGGGGAGGGGGAGAGACCCAGTACTTC
CASSRGGGGETQYF
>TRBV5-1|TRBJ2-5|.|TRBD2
TGCGCCAGCAGCTTGGCCATCAGCGGGGGGGCGGAGACCCAGTACTTC
CASSLAISGGAETQYF
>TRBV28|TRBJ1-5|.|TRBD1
TGTGCCAGCAGCTGGACAGGTGGGGGCAGGAATCAGCCCCAGCATTTT
CASSWTGGGRNQPQHF
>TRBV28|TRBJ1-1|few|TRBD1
TGTGCCAGCAGTTTCCGGACAGGGGGCCCCAGGATGGCTTTCTTT
CASSFRTGGPRMAFF